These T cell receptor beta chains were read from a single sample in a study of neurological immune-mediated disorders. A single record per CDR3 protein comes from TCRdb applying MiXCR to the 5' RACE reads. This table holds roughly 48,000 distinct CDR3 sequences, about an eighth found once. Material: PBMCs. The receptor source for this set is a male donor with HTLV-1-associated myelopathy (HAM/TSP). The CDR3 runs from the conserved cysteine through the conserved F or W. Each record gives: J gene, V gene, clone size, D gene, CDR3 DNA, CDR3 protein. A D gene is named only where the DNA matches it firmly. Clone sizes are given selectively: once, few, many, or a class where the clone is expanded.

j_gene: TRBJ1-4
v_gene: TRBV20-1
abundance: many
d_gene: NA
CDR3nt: TGCAGTGCTAGAGACCCACAAGAGGAGGGTAATGAAAAACTGTTTTTT
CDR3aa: CSARDPQEEGNEKLFF

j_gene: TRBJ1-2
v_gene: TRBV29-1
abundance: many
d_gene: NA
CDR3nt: TGCAGCGGCGGGGGGGTGACCTATGGCTACACCTTC
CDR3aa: CSGGGVTYGYTF

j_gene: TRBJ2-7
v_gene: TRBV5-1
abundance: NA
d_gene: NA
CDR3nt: TGCGCCAGCAGCCCCGACAGCAACCCCGGAACGATCTACGAGCAGTACTTC
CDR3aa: CASSPDSNPGTIYEQYF

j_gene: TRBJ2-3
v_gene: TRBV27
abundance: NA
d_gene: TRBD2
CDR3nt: TGTGCCAGCAGTTTACAAGCATCGGGACTAGCTGAGGGGGCAGATACGCAGTATTTT
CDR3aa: CASSLQASGLAEGADTQYF

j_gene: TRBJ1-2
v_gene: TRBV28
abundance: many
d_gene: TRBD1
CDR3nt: TGTGCCAGCAGTTTTCGAGGGGGCGGCTACACCTTC
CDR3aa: CASSFRGGGYTF

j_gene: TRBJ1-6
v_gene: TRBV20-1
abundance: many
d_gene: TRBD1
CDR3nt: TGCAGTGCCATGGGGGACAGCGCCCCTTATTCACCCCTCCACTTT
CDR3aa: CSAMGDSAPYSPLHF

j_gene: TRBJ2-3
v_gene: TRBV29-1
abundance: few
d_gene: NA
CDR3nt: TGCAGCGTTGTTGGGGGCACAGATACGCAGTATTTT
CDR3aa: CSVVGGTDTQYF

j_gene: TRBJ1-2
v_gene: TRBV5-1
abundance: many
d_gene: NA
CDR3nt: TGCGCCAGCAGCTCCCCTGGACTGTCCTATGGCTACACCTTC
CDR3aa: CASSSPGLSYGYTF

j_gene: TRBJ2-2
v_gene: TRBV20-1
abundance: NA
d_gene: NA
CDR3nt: TGCAGTGCTAGAGTTGCAGGGAACACCGGGGAGCTGTTTTTT
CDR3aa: CSARVAGNTGELFF

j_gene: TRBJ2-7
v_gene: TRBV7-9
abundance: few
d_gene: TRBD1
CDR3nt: TGTGCCAGCAGCGCCGGGACAGGGGTCTCCTACGAGCAGTACTTC
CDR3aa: CASSAGTGVSYEQYF

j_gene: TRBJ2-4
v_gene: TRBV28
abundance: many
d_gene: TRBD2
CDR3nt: TGTGCCAGCAGGGGGGGGGGGACCAAAAACATTCAGTACTTC
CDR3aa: CASRGGGTKNIQYF

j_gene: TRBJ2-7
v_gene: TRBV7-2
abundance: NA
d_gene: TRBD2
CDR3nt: TGTGCAAGCAGCTTTGATTCGACTAGCGGGCGTTTCTACGAGCAGTACTTC
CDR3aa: CASSFDSTSGRFYEQYF

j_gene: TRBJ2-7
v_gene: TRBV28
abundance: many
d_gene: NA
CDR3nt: TGTGCCAGCAGTCATCAGTCGCTTGGGGTCTACGAGCAGTACTTC
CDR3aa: CASSHQSLGVYEQYF

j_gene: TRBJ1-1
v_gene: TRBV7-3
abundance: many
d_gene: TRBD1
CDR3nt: TGTGCCAGCAGCTTATCGGACAGGGTCACTGAAGCTTTCTTT
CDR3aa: CASSLSDRVTEAFF

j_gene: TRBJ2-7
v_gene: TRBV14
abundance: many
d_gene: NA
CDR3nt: TGTGCCAGCAGCCAAGGCGTCCTACAGTACTTC
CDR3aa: CASSQGVLQYF

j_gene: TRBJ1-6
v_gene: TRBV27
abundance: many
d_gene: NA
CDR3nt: TGTGCCAGCAGTTTTAGCCTAGAATATGATTCACCCCTCCACTTT
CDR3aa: CASSFSLEYDSPLHF

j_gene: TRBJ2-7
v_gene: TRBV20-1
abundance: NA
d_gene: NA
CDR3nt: TGCAGTGCTAGAGATGACACCCGCACCCTCTCCTACGAGCAGTACTTC
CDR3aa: CSARDDTRTLSYEQYF

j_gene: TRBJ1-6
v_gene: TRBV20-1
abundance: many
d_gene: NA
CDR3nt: TGCAGTGCACCAAAAGGTGACAGGCATAATTCACCCCTCCACTTT
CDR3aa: CSAPKGDRHNSPLHF

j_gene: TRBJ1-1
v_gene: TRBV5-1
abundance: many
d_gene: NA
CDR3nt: TGCGCCAGCAGCTTGGGGCGGAATGTGAACACTGAAGCTTTCTTT
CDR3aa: CASSLGRNVNTEAFF

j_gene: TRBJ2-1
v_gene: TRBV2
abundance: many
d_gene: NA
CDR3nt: TGTGCCAGCAGTGAATCACCCCTCTCCTACAATGAGCAGTTCTTC
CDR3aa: CASSESPLSYNEQFF

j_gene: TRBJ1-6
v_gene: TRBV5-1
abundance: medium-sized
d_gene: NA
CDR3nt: TGCGCCAGCAGCTTGACCAGGGGTGAAAATTCACCCCTCCACTTT
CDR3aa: CASSLTRGENSPLHF

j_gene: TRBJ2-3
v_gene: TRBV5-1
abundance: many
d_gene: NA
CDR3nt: TGCGCCAGCAGCTTGAGCACAGATACGCAGTATTTT
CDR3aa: CASSLSTDTQYF

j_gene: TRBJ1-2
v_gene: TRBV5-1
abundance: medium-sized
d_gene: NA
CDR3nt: TGCGCCAGCAGCTTGGAACTGGGGGCTTTCGGCTACACCTTC
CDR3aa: CASSLELGAFGYTF

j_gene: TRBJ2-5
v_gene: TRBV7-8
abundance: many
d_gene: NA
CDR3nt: TGTGCCAGCAGCTTATACCGGCACCAAGAGACCCAGTACTTC
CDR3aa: CASSLYRHQETQYF

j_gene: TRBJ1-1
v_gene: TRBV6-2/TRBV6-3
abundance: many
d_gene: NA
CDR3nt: TGTGCCAGCAGTTACTCGACCCCTATGAACACTGAAGCTTTCTTT
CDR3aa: CASSYSTPMNTEAFF

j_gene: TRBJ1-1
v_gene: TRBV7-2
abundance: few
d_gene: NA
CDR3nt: TGTGCCAGCAGCTTAGCGGCCAGGCCGAACACTGAAGCTTTCTTT
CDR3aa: CASSLAARPNTEAFF

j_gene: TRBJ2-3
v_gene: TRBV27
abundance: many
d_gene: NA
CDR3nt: TGTGCCAGCAGTTTTAACTACCCTAGCACAGATACGCAGTATTTT
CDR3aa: CASSFNYPSTDTQYF

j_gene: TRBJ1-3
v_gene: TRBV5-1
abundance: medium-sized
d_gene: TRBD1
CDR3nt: TGCGCCAGCAGCCTGCGGACAGGGGGTGGAAACACCATATATTTT
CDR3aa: CASSLRTGGGNTIYF

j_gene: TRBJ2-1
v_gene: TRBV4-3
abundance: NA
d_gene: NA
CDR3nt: TGCGCCAGCAGCCAAGGAGTGTTCGTCTACAATGAGCAGTTCTTC
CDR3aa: CASSQGVFVYNEQFF

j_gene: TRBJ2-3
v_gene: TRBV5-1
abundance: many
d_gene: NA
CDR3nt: TGCGCCAGCAGCCTAGGATCGGTAACAGATACGCAGTATTTT
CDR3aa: CASSLGSVTDTQYF

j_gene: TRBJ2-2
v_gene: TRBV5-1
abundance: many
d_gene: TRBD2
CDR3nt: TGCGCCAGCAGCTTGGAACTAGCGGGGGGCCCGCGAAGCGGGGAGCTGTTTTTT
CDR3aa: CASSLELAGGPRSGELFF

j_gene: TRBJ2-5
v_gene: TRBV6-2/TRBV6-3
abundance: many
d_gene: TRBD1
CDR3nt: TGTGCCAGCAGTCTCCGTCTCCCCGGGACAGAAAAAGAGACCCAGTACTTC
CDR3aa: CASSLRLPGTEKETQYF